The 30 T cell receptor beta chains below were found in one sample sequenced in a study of Graves' ophthalmopathy and Graves' hyperthyroidism. The authors amplified TCR beta CDR3 regions from RNA transcripts. HTBI primers served in a first-round RT-PCR, which a second-round multiplex PCR followed. TCRdb reanalysed the multiplex PCR reads using MiXCR and keeps one entry per CDR3 protein. Among around 400,000 distinct CDR3 sequences listed, 15% to 20% were seen once. The sample consisted of peripheral blood. The receptor set was obtained from a woman aged 18-30 years with Graves' ophthalmopathy.

Ten or more counts support this clonotype. The chain recombines TRBV9 with TRBJ2-2; D unclear. Deletions cut 4 bases from V and 4 bases from J, with 11 bases between. Germline V lookup: CDR1 SGDLS, CDR2 YYNGEE. The CDR3 totals 14 residues. CDR3 in DNA: TGTGCCAGCAGCAGACTCGACGGCACCGGGGAGCTGTTTTTT. This gives the protein CASSRLDGTGELFF.

This clonotype was observed many times. This chain links TRBV29-1 with TRBJ1-1; D is ambiguous. The CDR3 is 11 residues long. Germline V CDR1 and CDR2: SQVTM, ANQGSEA. V was clipped by 3 bases and J by 6 bases, with 8 bases between them. The CDR3 bases are TGCAGCGTTGATGGCCAGCCTGAAGCTTTCTTT. Residues: CSVDGQPEAFF. Full variable domain (outside the CDR3, taken from reference TRBV29-1 and TRBJ1-1): SAVISQKPSRDICQRGTSLTIQCQVDSQVTMMFWYRQQPGQSLTLIATANQGSEATYESGFVIDKFPISRPNLTFSTLTVSNMSPEDSSIYLCSVDGQPEAFFGQGTRLTVV.

The sample holds many counts of this clonotype. This rearrangement joins TRBV4-2 to TRBJ2-7; D gene unclear. V dropped 0 bases and J dropped 4 bases, with 13 bases sitting between them. Germline lookup yields CDR1 LGHNA and CDR2 YNFKEQ. The CDR3 has 15 amino acids. The CDR3 DNA is TGTGCCAGCAGCCAAGAGGATGGATTTTCATACGAGCAGTACTTC. Translation gives CASSQEDGFSYEQYF.

This clonotype was observed many times. The chain couples TRBV7-2 to TRBJ2-7; TRBD2 matches 8 bases. J gave up 4 bases and V 2 bases, and 7 bases lay outside the gene matches. CDR3 size: 15 residues. CDR1 is SGHTA, CDR2 FQGNSA, per germline. The CDR3 loop is CASSLSSGGQYEQYF. CDR3 coding DNA: TGTGCCAGCAGCTTATCGAGCGGGGGCCAGTACGAGCAGTACTTC. The full variable domain, completed using reference TRBV7-2 and TRBJ2-7, is GAGVSQSPSNKVTEKGKDVELRCDPISGHTALYWYRQSLGQGLEFLIYFQGNSAPDKSGLPSDRFSAERTGGSVSTLTIQRTQQEDSAVYLCASSLSSGGQYEQYFGPGTRLTVT.

This clonotype was seen at least ten times. CDR3 nucleotide sequence: TGTGCCAGCAGCTTAGGAACTAGCGGGGGGACCTCCTACGAGCAGTACTTC. This encodes CASSLGTSGGTSYEQYF. This chain connects TRBV7-8 to TRBJ2-7, with TRBD2 identical over 12 bases. The V segment lost 1 base and the J segment 0 bases; nucleotides outside the gene matches: 4. Germline CDR1 and CDR2: SGHVS and FQNEAQ. CDR3 length: 17 residues.

This clonotype came up many times. The J gene is TRBJ1-1, the V gene TRBV6-5; a possible D gene is TRBD1 (5 bases). The V end was cut by 0 bases, the J end by 7 bases, with 9 bases between. This CDR3 has 13 residues. From germline, CDR1 is MNHEY and CDR2 SVGAGI. The DNA of the CDR3 is TGTGCCAGCAGTTACTCTGGGGGAGGTGAAGCTTTCTTT. Translation: CASSYSGGGEAFF.

This clonotype occurred a few times. V and J are TRBV4-1 and TRBJ2-4, with 8 bases identical to TRBD1. The CDR3 is 17 amino acids. Germline CDR1 is MGHRA and CDR2 is YSYEKL. V was pared by 1 base and J by 4 bases, with 9 bases of the junction left unmatched. CDR3 loop: CASSQVGQGARKNIQYF. The CDR3 DNA is TGCGCCAGCAGCCAAGTCGGGCAGGGGGCAAGGAAAAACATTCAGTACTTC.

Ten or more counts support this clonotype. The chain recombines TRBV28 with TRBJ1-1; no clear D gene. Per the germline V gene, CDR1 is MDHEN and CDR2 is SYDVKM. Trimming removed 6 bases from V and 4 bases from J, with 9 bases in between. The CDR3 runs to 12 residues. Here the CDR3 reads CASSAVITEAFF. CDR3 in DNA: TGTGCCAGCAGCGCCGTTATCACTGAAGCTTTCTTT. Full variable domain (remainder filled in from reference TRBV28 and TRBJ1-1): DVKVTQSSRYLVKRTGEKVFLECVQDMDHENMFWYRQDPGLGLRLIYFSYDVKMKEKGDIPEGYSVSREKKERFSLILESASTNQTSMYLCASSAVITEAFFGQGTRLTVV.

This clonotype was seen repeatedly, ten times or more. The rearrangement joins TRBV24-1 to TRBJ2-5, with a tentative D call TRBD2 (7 bases). The CDR3 runs to 17 residues. With 5 bases removed from V and 1 base from J, the gap between germline ends came to 19 bases. Germline V CDR1 and CDR2: KGHDR, SFDVKD. CDR3 DNA sequence: TGTGCCACCAGTGGCTACAGGGCTCCGGGGGGCCAAGAGACCCAGTACTTC. Its translation: CATSGYRAPGGQETQYF.

Concerning this clonotype itself: One end of the junction is discordant with germline, which a read error may explain. The chain recombines TRBV7-9 with TRBJ2-7; 9 bases line up with TRBD1. From germline, CDR1 is SEHNR and CDR2 FQNEAQ (reference sequence). This CDR3 is 15 amino acids long. CDR3 nucleotide sequence: TGTGCCAGCAGCTTAGTAGGGACAGGGTTATTACGAGGAGACTTC. Its translation: CASSLVGTGLLRGDF. The variable domain in full, with the rest retrieved from reference TRBV7-9 and TRBJ2-7, is DTGVSQNPRHKITKRGQNVTFRCDPISEHNRLYWYRQTLGQGPEFLTYFQNEAQLEKSRLLSDRFSAERPKGSFSTLEIQRTEQGDSAMYLCASSLVGTGLLRGDFGPGTRLTVT.

J is TRBJ2-7 and V is TRBV7-2, with D hard to call. Trimming removed 2 bases at V and 1 base at J, with 6 bases between. The germline V gene has CDR1 SGHTA and CDR2 FQGNSA. This CDR3 comprises 13 residues. CDR3 region: CASSLQLSYEQYF. As DNA, the CDR3 is TGTGCCAGCAGCTTACAGTTATCCTACGAGCAGTACTTC.

This clonotype was detected ten times or more. The V gene is TRBV28, the J gene TRBJ1-1; D not certain. The CDR3 runs 11 residues. Trimming cost V 7 bases and J 6 bases, with 9 bases left between them. CDR1 MDHEN and CDR2 SYDVKM come from the germline V gene. CDR3 coding DNA: TGTGCCAGCAACAATGGTGCTGAAGCTTTCTTT. It yields the protein CASNNGAEAFF.

This clonotype was observed at least ten times. The chain recombines TRBV6-2 or TRBV6-3 with TRBJ1-1; D is undetermined. The germline V and J ends were trimmed by 4 bases and 8 bases, with 14 bases remaining between them. Germline values: CDR1 MNHEY, CDR2 SVGEGT. The CDR3 spans 13 residues. The CDR3: CASSFGELMEAFF. As DNA, the CDR3 is TGTGCCAGCAGTTTTGGGGAGTTAATGGAAGCTTTCTTT.

This clonotype was observed many times. This chain joins TRBV28 and TRBJ2-4, with D unclear. The CDR3 is 15 amino acids. Trimming shortened V by 3 bases and J by 2 bases, and 11 bases separated the two germline ends. The germline gives CDR1 MDHEN, CDR2 SYDVKM. Here the CDR3 reads CASSFRSAPKNIQYF. The CDR3 DNA follows: TGTGCCAGCAGTTTTCGAAGTGCCCCCAAAAACATTCAGTACTTC.

This clonotype was found many times. The chain combines TRBV19 with TRBJ1-5; unclear D gene. Germline V gene sequence: CDR1 LNHDA, CDR2 SQIVND (reference sequence). The ends were cut back, 3 bases at V and 0 bases at J, with 9 bases in the middle. The CDR3 is 15 residues long. The CDR3 here is CASSIGHLSNQPQHF. In DNA, the CDR3 is TGTGCCAGTAGTATTGGGCACCTTAGCAATCAGCCCCAGCATTTT.

This clonotype was found many times. This sequence joins TRBV6-5 and TRBJ2-7, with TRBD1 matching over 12 bases. Germline V lookup: CDR1 MNHEY, CDR2 SVGAGI. V lost 8 bases, J lost 5 bases, and 4 bases stayed unmatched. The CDR3 consists of 13 residues. The CDR3 DNA follows: TGTGCCAGCCGGGGGACAGGGGGCGACGAGCAGTACTTC. Amino acid sequence: CASRGTGGDEQYF.

This clonotype was seen at least ten times. The chain couples TRBV2 to TRBJ2-2; 10 positions match TRBD2. The germline V gene encodes CDR1 SNHLY and CDR2 FYNNEI. The CDR3 totals 13 residues. Written as DNA, the CDR3 is TGTGCGGGGGGGACTAGCGCCGGCGGGGAGCTGTTTTTT. Amino acids: CAGGTSAGGELFF.

The table lists this clonotype with many counts. This chain links TRBV30 with TRBJ2-5, with 8 nucleotides matching TRBD1. The CDR3 is 14 residues long. V lost 2 bases and J lost 5; bases outside the gene matches: 7. Germline CDR1 and CDR2: GTSNPN and SVGIG (reference sequence). The CDR3 coding sequence is TGTGCCTGGAGTTCCGCAGGGGGCTTGGAGACCCAGTACTTC. Its protein product is CAWSSAGGLETQYF.

This clonotype was seen at least ten times. The chain carries TRBV28 and TRBJ1-6; D is undetermined. V was pared by 5 bases and J by 7 bases, with 15 bases between. Germline loops: CDR1 MDHEN, CDR2 SYDVKM. This CDR3 comprises 15 residues. CDR3 residues: CASSPPGAGNSPLHF. CDR3 nucleotide sequence: TGTGCCAGCAGTCCGCCGGGTGCAGGCAATTCACCCCTCCACTTT.

The rearrangement links TRBV28 to TRBJ1-5; D gene unclear. The CDR3 is made up of 17 amino acids. The V and J ends lost 4 bases and 0 bases respectively, with 16 bases between them. Germline CDR1 and CDR2: MDHEN and SYDVKM. The CDR3 DNA is TGTGCCAGCAGTTCAAACCCCGGCCTCGATAGCAATCAGCCCCAGCATTTT. Protein: CASSSNPGLDSNQPQHF.

In its sample, this clonotype was seen many times. The chain has TRBV24-1 and TRBJ2-7, with D possibly being TRBD1 or TRBD2 (5 bases each). The germline V and J ends were trimmed by 5 bases and 2 bases, with 12 bases remaining between them. Germline loops: CDR1 KGHDR, CDR2 SFDVKD. This CDR3 is 14 amino acids long. The CDR3 loop reads CATSGGPSTYEQYF. The CDR3, as DNA: TGTGCCACCAGTGGGGGACCGTCGACCTACGAGCAGTACTTC.

This clonotype was detected only once. The gene calls are TRBV6-1 and TRBJ2-2; D remains unclear. With 5 bases removed from V and 5 bases from J, the gap between germline ends came to 12 bases. The length of the CDR3 is 14 residues. The germline V gene has CDR1 MNHNS and CDR2 SASEGT. The CDR3 loop is CASSPAPDTGELFF. CDR3 bases: TGTGCCAGCAGTCCGGCCCCCGATACCGGGGAGCTGTTTTTT.

The rearrangement joins TRBV7-8 to TRBJ1-1; 7 nucleotides align to TRBD1. The CDR3 extends over 18 amino acids. Germline CDR1 and CDR2: SGHVS and FQNEAQ. Germline trimming cut 3 bases from V and 0 bases from J; bases unmatched to any gene: 13. Here the CDR3 DNA reads TGTGCCAGCAGCTTTGAGGTGGACAGGTACTTCATGAACACTGAAGCTTTCTTT. Its translation is CASSFEVDRYFMNTEAFF.

The table lists this clonotype with many counts. The chain joins TRBV6-2 or TRBV6-3 to TRBJ2-5; 14 nucleotides agree with TRBD2. From germline, CDR1 is MNHEY and CDR2 SVGEGT. V lost 4 bases to trimming and J lost 5 bases; unmatched junction nucleotides: 18. CDR3 length: 20 amino acids. CDR3 coding DNA: TGTGCCAGCAGTTGGCCAGACTACCCCGGGACTAGCGGGAGATGGGAGACCCAGTACTTC. Translation: CASSWPDYPGTSGRWETQYF.

Many counts were recorded for this clonotype. The chain is built from TRBV5-1 and TRBJ2-5; tentatively, D is TRBD1 (6 bases). Germline CDR1 is SGHRS and CDR2 is YFSETQ. The CDR3 is 14 residues long. The germline V and J ends were trimmed by 0 bases and 1 base, with 7 bases remaining between them. CDR3 sequence: CASSLEDSQETQYF. In DNA form, the CDR3 reads TGCGCCAGCAGCTTGGAGGACAGCCAAGAGACCCAGTACTTC. The variable domain in full, completed from reference TRBV5-1 and TRBJ2-5, reads KAGVTQTPRYLIKTRGQQVTLSCSPISGHRSVSWYQQTPGQGLQFLFEYFSETQRNKGNFPGRFSGRQFSNSRSEMNVSTLELGDSALYLCASSLEDSQETQYFGPGTRLLVL.

This clonotype was counted many times. CDR3 in amino acids: CASSSGQLNRLSQHF. In DNA, the CDR3 is TGTGCCAGCAGTTCGGGACAGCTAAATCGACTATCCCAGCATTTT. The rearrangement uses TRBV28 and TRBJ1-5; 7 bases fit TRBD1. Germline CDR1 is MDHEN and CDR2 is SYDVKM. With 4 bases clipped from V and 11 bases from J, the junction kept 14 bases outside the gene matches. CDR3 length: 15 amino acids.

The chain recombines TRBV12-3 or TRBV12-4 with TRBJ2-7, with D perhaps matching TRBD2 (6 bases). The CDR3 consists of 17 residues. The V and J ends lost 6 bases and 4 bases respectively, with 25 bases between them. The CDR3 reads CASSPSGTGTVAYEQYF. The CDR3 DNA follows: TGTGCCAGCAGCCCCAGTGGGACCGGGACTGTGGCGTACGAGCAGTACTTC.

The sample holds many counts of this clonotype. The chain joins TRBV20-1 to TRBJ1-1, with unresolved D. Deletions cut 0 bases from V and 2 bases from J, with 10 bases between. The CDR3 runs to 14 residues. Germline V gene sequence: CDR1 DFQATT, CDR2 SNEGSKA (reference sequence). CDR3 coding DNA: TGCAGTGCTAGAGACGCAGGTTCTAACACTGAAGCTTTCTTT. Protein: CSARDAGSNTEAFF.

This clonotype was observed at least ten times. The chain is built from TRBV7-9 and TRBJ2-5; 11 bases line up with TRBD1. With 1 base clipped from V and 1 base from J, the junction kept 2 bases outside the gene matches. Germline V gives CDR1 SEHNR, CDR2 FQNEAQ (reference sequence). This CDR3 is 16 amino acids long. The chain's CDR3 is CASSLGDRGVQETQYF. In nucleotides, the CDR3 is TGTGCCAGCAGCTTAGGGGACAGGGGGGTCCAAGAGACCCAGTACTTC.

This clonotype was seen repeatedly, ten times or more. The genes are TRBV13 and TRBJ2-2; D tentatively reads TRBD1 or TRBD2 (5 bases each). The germline V and J ends were trimmed by 4 bases and 4 bases, with 10 bases remaining between them. The CDR3 sequence is 14 residues long. Looked up from germline, CDR1 is PRHDT and CDR2 is FYEKMQ (reference sequence). The CDR3 nucleotides read TGTGCCAGCAGCTCCATTGGGGGCACCGGGGAGCTGTTTTTT. This sequence encodes CASSSIGGTGELFF.